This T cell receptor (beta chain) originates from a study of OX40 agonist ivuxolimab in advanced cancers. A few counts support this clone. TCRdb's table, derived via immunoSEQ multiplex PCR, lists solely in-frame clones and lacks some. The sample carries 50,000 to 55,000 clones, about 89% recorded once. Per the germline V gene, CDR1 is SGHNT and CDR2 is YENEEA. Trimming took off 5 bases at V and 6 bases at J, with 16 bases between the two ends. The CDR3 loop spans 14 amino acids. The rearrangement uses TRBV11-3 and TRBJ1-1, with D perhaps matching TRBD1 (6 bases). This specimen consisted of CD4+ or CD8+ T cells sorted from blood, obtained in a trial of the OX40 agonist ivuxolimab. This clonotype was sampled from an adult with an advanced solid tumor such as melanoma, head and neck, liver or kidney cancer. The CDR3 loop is CASSPSEGGPEAFF. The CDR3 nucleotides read TGTGCCAGCAGCCCCTCGGAAGGGGGGCCTGAAGCTTTCTTT.